The next 14 T cell receptor beta chains were all read from a single sample in a study of cytomegalovirus exposure and HLA in healthy donors (TCRdb year 2017). The method behind the library was the immunoSEQ multiplex PCR assay. TCRdb mirrors the immuneACCESS table, restricted to in-frame sequences. Some clones are absent from its copies; in checked studies, under half trace to an unresolved V gene, and the reason for the others is unknown. In this sample the table shows 190,000 or so clones, 80% to 85% of which occur a single time. The ten most abundant clones make up 2.5% to 3% of the sample. The sequenced sample was PBMCs. All receptors come from a woman aged 18-29 years in good health and CMV-seropositive.

The V and J genes are TRBV29-1 and TRBJ1-1; D perhaps matches TRBD1 (6 bases). This CDR3 has 13 amino acids. V was pared by 4 bases and J by 2 bases, with 11 bases between. From germline, CDR1 is SQVTM and CDR2 ANQGSEA. The CDR3 protein is CSVVSGANTEAFF. The CDR3 DNA reads as TGCAGCGTTGTATCAGGGGCAAACACTGAAGCTTTCTTT.

The chain employs TRBV5-4 and TRBJ2-1, with 10 bases that match TRBD2. V lost 0 bases and J lost 0; bases outside the gene matches: 9. CDR3 length: 19 residues. The germline V gene has CDR1 SGHNT and CDR2 YYREEE (reference sequence). CDR3 sequence reads: CASSLGQLAGPSSYNEQFF. CDR3 coding DNA: TGTGCCAGCAGCTTGGGTCAACTAGCGGGGCCAAGCTCCTACAATGAGCAGTTCTTC.

The chain recombines TRBV11-2 with TRBJ1-1; D is possibly TRBD1 (6 bases). CDR3 size: 14 residues. V was cut by 6 bases and J by 6 bases, with 17 bases left in between. CDR1 SGHAT and CDR2 FQNNGV come from the germline V gene. The CDR3, as DNA: TGTGCCAGCAGGCAAACAGGGTCACTTTCTGAAGCTTTCTTT. Its protein is CASRQTGSLSEAFF.

Remarks on this clone: One junction end does not reproduce the germline sequence, and a read error may be involved. The genes are TRBV18 and TRBJ1-2; possible D gene TRBD1, 5 bases. The germline gives CDR1 KGHSH, CDR2 LQKENI. The CDR3 spans 13 residues. The CDR3 region is CASSSNQGASVLF. The CDR3 DNA reads as TGTGCCAGCTCAAGTAATCAGGGTGCGTCTGTCCTCTTC.

The CDR3 DNA follows: TGTGCCAGCAGTGAATCCCAGGGGGGCACAGATACGCAGTATTTT. Translation gives CASSESQGGTDTQYF. The chain couples TRBV6-1 to TRBJ2-3; 7 bases map to TRBD1. Germline CDR1 MNHNS, CDR2 SASEGT. J lost 1 base, V lost 2 bases, and 3 bases had no gene match. CDR3 length equals 15 residues.

This clone occurred once. The rearrangement joins TRBV9 to TRBJ1-1; D is possibly TRBD1 (6 bases). Looked up from germline, CDR1 is SGDLS and CDR2 is YYNGEE. This CDR3 is 15 amino acids long. Trimming took off 4 bases at V and 4 bases at J, with 17 bases between the two ends. The chain's CDR3 is CASSPLGGATTEAFF. DNA for the CDR3: TGTGCCAGCAGCCCACTAGGGGGGGCAACCACTGAAGCTTTCTTT. Full variable domain (outside the CDR3, taken from reference TRBV9 and TRBJ1-1): DSGVTQTPKHLITATGQRVTLRCSPRSGDLSVYWYQQSLDQGLQFLIQYYNGEERAKGNILERFSAQQFPDLHSELNLSSLELGDSALYFCASSPLGGATTEAFFGQGTRLTVV.

V usage is TRBV9 and J usage is TRBJ2-1, with a tentative D call TRBD1 (5 bases). V lost 0 bases to trimming and J lost 8 bases, with 12 bases between them. The CDR3 is made up of 14 amino acids. Germline values: CDR1 SGDLS, CDR2 YYNGEE. CDR3 loop: CASSVVGRGDEQFF. CDR3 DNA: TGTGCCAGCAGCGTAGTAGGTAGGGGCGATGAGCAGTTCTTC. The variable domain in full, completed from reference TRBV9 and TRBJ2-1, reads DSGVTQTPKHLITATGQRVTLRCSPRSGDLSVYWYQQSLDQGLQFLIQYYNGEERAKGNILERFSAQQFPDLHSELNLSSLELGDSALYFCASSVVGRGDEQFFGPGTRLTVL.

This chain links TRBV7-2 with TRBJ2-7; D not resolved. The CDR3 totals 14 residues. The germline CDR1 and CDR2 sequences are SGHTA and FQGNSA. Trimming cost V 0 bases and J 3 bases, with 9 bases left between them. The CDR3 loop is CASSLAASGYEQYF. The CDR3 bases are TGTGCCAGCAGCTTAGCTGCTTCCGGCTACGAGCAGTACTTC.

The J gene is TRBJ1-1, the V gene TRBV7-2; maybe TRBD1 (5 bases). This CDR3 is 13 amino acids long. CDR1 and CDR2 from the germline V gene are SGHTA and FQGNSA. Trimming shortened V by 6 bases and J by 1 base, and 9 bases separated the two germline ends. CDR3 loop: CASRAQANTEAFF. The CDR3 DNA is TGTGCCAGCAGGGCACAGGCGAACACTGAAGCTTTCTTT. The entire variable domain, with the rest obtained from reference TRBV7-2 and TRBJ1-1, is as follows: GAGVSQSPSNKVTEKGKDVELRCDPISGHTALYWYRQSLGQGLEFLIYFQGNSAPDKSGLPSDRFSAERTGGSVSTLTIQRTQQEDSAVYLCASRAQANTEAFFGQGTRLTVV.

This sequence joins TRBV9 and TRBJ2-5; D is ambiguous. Germline assignment: CDR1 SGDLS and CDR2 YYNGEE. The CDR3 is 14 residues long. The V and J ends lost 0 bases and 1 base respectively, with 7 bases between them. CDR3 loop: CASSVGGPQETQYF. For the CDR3, the DNA is TGTGCCAGCAGCGTAGGAGGCCCCCAAGAGACCCAGTACTTC. The full variable domain, completed using reference TRBV9 and TRBJ2-5, is DSGVTQTPKHLITATGQRVTLRCSPRSGDLSVYWYQQSLDQGLQFLIQYYNGEERAKGNILERFSAQQFPDLHSELNLSSLELGDSALYFCASSVGGPQETQYFGPGTRLLVL.

The rearrangement uses TRBV7-8 and TRBJ1-5; possibly TRBD1 for D (5 bases). Germline CDR1 SGHVS, CDR2 FQNEAQ. V dropped 1 base and J dropped 6 bases, with 13 bases sitting between them. There are 15 residues in the CDR3. For the CDR3, the DNA is TGTGCCAGCAGCTTAGAGGGCAGGGCACGTCAGCCCCAGCATTTT. Amino acid sequence: CASSLEGRARQPQHF.

This clone appeared a few times. The chain links TRBV5-1 to TRBJ2-3; 7 bases are shared with TRBD1. The germline V gene has CDR1 SGHRS and CDR2 YFSETQ. V was pared by 4 bases and J by 4 bases, with 9 bases of the junction left unmatched. The CDR3 covers 15 residues. The CDR3 spells CASSPRQGTADTQYF. The CDR3 DNA reads TGCGCCAGCAGCCCACGACAGGGTACGGCAGATACGCAGTATTTT.

The chain employs TRBV5-4 and TRBJ2-2, with 7 positions matching TRBD1. Trimming cost V 4 bases and J 7 bases; bases outside gene matches: 13. The germline V gene has CDR1 SGHNT and CDR2 YYREEE (reference sequence). The CDR3 covers 16 residues. CDR3 amino acids: CASSLGTAFSVGELFF. In nucleotides, the CDR3 is TGTGCCAGCAGCCTAGGGACAGCCTTTAGCGTCGGGGAGCTGTTTTTT.

This clone was counted only a few times. This rearrangement joins TRBV5-4 to TRBJ2-5; D might be TRBD2 (6 bases). With 0 bases removed from V and 0 bases from J, the gap between germline ends came to 12 bases. CDR3 length equals 16 residues. Germline-derived CDR1 and CDR2 are SGHNT and YYREEE (reference sequence). The CDR3 DNA sequence: TGTGCCAGCAGCTTGGTGGCAGGACTATACCAAGAGACCCAGTACTTC. This encodes CASSLVAGLYQETQYF.